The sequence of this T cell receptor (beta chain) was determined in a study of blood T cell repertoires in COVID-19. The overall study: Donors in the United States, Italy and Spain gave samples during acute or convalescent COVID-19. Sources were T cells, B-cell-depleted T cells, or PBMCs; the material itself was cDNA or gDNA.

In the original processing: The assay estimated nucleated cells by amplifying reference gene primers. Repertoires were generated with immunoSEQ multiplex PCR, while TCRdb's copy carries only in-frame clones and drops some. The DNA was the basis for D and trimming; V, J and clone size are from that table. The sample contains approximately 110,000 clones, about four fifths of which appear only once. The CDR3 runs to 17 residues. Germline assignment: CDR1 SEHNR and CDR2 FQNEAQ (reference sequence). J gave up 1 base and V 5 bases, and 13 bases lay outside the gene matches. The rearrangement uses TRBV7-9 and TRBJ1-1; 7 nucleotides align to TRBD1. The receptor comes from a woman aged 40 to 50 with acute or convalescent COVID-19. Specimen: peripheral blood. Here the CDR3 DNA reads TGTGCCAGCAGCCCCCCGACAGGGACGCGTGGGAACACTGAAGCTTTCTTT. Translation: CASSPPTGTRGNTEAFF.